This T cell receptor beta chain was obtained from a study of CXCR3-negative and CXCR3-positive naive CD8 T cells. Across the study: Total TRB output reached 130 million to 150 million reads, about 1.5 +/- 0.3 million per library.

This CDR3 has 15 residues. Germline V CDR1 and CDR2: LNHDA, SQIVND (reference sequence). Study results and limitations: Naive cells used TRBV-TRBJ genes in much the same way whether CXCR3-negative or CXCR3-positive; memory cells did not. CXCR3-positive naive cells had more hydrophobic TRB CDR3s than CXCR3-negative naive cells. Diversity in memory CD8+ cells fell much lower than the comparably high levels seen in both naive subsets.

Each TRB cDNA library was prepared by 5' RACE (with UMI labels). After re-calling the 5' RACE reads, TCRdb lists one entry per CDR3 protein, DNA absent. Its table lists under 150,000 distinct CDR3 sequences. Concerning this clonotype itself: Its antigen is currently unknown.

By phenotype, naive CD8+ T cells were CD45RO-CCR7+CD27+CD95-. The chain carries TRBV19 and TRBJ1-2. Sequenced: naive CXCR3+ CD8+ T cells from blood. The subset was: CD45RO-CCR7+CD27+CD95- naive CD8+ T cells expressing CXCR3 (TNR3+). The TCR sequence derives from a human donor in good health. Some clones in this sample may be carry-over from other donors' samples. The CDR3: CASSIATDMNYGYTF.